The source of this T cell receptor (beta chain) is a study of blood T cell repertoires in COVID-19. V lost 8 bases and J 2 bases, leaving 12 bases between the germline ends. Germline-derived CDR1 and CDR2 are SNHLY and FYNNEI. The CDR3 loop spans 13 amino acids. Clones were read by immunoSEQ multiplex PCR, and TCRdb kept only the in-frame ones, dropping some. Of some 300,000 clones listed, roughly 87% are singletons. The material sequenced was PBMCs or T cells enriched from blood (not recorded which). The V gene is TRBV2, the J gene TRBJ1-1; D remains unclear. This receptor was obtained from a woman under 40 who had recovered from COVID-19. The CDR3 protein is CASLRGGNTEAFF. The CDR3, as DNA: TGTGCCAGCCTACGGGGAGGAAACACTGAAGCTTTCTTT.